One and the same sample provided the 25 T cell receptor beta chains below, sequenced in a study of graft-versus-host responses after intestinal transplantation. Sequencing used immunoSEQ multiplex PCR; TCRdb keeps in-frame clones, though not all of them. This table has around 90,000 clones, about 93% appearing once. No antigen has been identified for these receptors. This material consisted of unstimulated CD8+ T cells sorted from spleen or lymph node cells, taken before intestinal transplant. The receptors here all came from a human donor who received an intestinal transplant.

The CDR3 protein is CASSIGGLRQSGELFF. Here the CDR3 DNA reads TGTGCCAGTAGTATAGGGGGACTGCGGCAGTCCGGGGAGCTGTTTTTT. V is TRBV19 and J is TRBJ2-2; tentatively, D is TRBD2 (6 bases). In germline, CDR1 is LNHDA, CDR2 SQIVND (reference sequence). With 1 base removed from V and 6 bases from J, the gap between germline ends came to 15 bases. This CDR3 has 16 amino acids.

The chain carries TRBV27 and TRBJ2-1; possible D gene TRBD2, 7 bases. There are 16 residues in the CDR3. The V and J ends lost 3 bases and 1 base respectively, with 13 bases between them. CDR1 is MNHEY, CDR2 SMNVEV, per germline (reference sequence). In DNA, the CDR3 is TGTGCCAGCAGTTTGGGGGGGGCCGAGTCCTACAATGAGCAGTTCTTC. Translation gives CASSLGGAESYNEQFF.

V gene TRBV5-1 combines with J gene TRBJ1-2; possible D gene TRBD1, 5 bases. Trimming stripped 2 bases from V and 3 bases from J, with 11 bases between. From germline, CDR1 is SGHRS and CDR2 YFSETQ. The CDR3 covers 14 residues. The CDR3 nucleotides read TGCGCCAGCAGCTTCCGAGACAGATACTATGGCTACACCTTC. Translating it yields CASSFRDRYYGYTF.

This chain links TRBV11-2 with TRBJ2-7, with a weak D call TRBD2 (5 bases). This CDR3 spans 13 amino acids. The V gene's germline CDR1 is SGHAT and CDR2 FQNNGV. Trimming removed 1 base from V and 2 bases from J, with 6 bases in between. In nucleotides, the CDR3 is TGTGCCAGCAGCTTAGCCGGGGCCTACGAGCAGTACTTC. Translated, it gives CASSLAGAYEQYF.

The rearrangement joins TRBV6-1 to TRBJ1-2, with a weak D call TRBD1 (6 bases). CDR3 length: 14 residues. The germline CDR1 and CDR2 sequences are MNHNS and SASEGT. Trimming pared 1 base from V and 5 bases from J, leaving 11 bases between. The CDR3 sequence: CASSEEQGSYGYTF. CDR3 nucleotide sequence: TGTGCCAGCAGTGAAGAGCAGGGGTCGTATGGCTACACCTTC.

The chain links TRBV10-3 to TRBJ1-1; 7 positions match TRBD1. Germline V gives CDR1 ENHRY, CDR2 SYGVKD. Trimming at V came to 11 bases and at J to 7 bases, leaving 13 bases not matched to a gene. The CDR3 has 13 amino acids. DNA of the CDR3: TGTGCCGCCCAGGGAACAGGGGACTTTGAAGCTTTCTTT. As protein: CAAQGTGDFEAFF.

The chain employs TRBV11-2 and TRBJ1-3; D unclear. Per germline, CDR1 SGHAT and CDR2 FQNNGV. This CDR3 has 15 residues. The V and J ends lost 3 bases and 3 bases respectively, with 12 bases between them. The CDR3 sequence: CASSFPASGGNTIYF. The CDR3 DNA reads TGTGCCAGCAGCTTTCCAGCCTCAGGTGGAAACACCATATATTTT.

CDR3 loop: CASSLDVGQPQHF. CDR3 coding DNA: TGTGCCAGCAGCTTAGACGTGGGCCAGCCCCAGCATTTT. The rearrangement joins TRBV7-8 to TRBJ1-5, with unresolved D. The germline gives CDR1 SGHVS, CDR2 FQNEAQ. This CDR3 is 13 amino acids long. V was trimmed by 1 base and J by 7 bases, leaving 8 bases between them.

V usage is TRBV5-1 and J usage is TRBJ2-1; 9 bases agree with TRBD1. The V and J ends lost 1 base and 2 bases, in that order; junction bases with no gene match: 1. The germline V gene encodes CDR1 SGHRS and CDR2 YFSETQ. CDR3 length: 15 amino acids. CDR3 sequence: CASSLTGGPYNEQFF. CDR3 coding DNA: TGCGCCAGCAGCTTGACAGGGGGCCCCTACAATGAGCAGTTCTTC.

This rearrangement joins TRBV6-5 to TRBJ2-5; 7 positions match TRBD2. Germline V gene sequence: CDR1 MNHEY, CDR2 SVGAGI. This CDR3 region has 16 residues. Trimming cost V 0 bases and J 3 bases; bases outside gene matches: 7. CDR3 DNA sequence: TGTGCCAGCAGTTACTCTGGGGCCACTAGCGAAGAGACCCAGTACTTC. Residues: CASSYSGATSEETQYF.

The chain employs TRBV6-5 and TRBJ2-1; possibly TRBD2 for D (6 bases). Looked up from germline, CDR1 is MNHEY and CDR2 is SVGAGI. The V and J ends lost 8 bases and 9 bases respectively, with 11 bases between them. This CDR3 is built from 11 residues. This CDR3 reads CASGSGTEQFF. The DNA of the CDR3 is TGTGCCAGCGGTAGCGGTACTGAGCAGTTCTTC.

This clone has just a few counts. CDR3 loop: CASSDPATGGVGYTF. The CDR3 coding sequence is TGTGCCAGCAGTGACCCGGCGACAGGGGGCGTCGGCTACACCTTC. V is TRBV2 and J is TRBJ1-2, with 10 positions matching TRBD1. The CDR3 runs to 15 residues. Germline V gene data show CDR1 as SNHLY and CDR2 as FYNNEI. Trimming at V came to 3 bases and at J to 8 bases, leaving 9 bases not matched to a gene.

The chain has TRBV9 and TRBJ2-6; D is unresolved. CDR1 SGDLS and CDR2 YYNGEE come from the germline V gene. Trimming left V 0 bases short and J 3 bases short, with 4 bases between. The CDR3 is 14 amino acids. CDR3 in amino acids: CASSVGRGANVLTF. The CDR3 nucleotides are TGTGCCAGCAGCGTAGGTCGTGGGGCCAACGTCCTGACTTTC.

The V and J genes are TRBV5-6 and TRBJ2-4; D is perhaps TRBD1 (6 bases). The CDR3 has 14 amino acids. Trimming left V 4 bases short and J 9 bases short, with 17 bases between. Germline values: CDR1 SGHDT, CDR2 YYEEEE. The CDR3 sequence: CASSLLAGASIQYF. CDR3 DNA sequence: TGTGCCAGCAGCCTGTTAGCAGGGGCTAGCATTCAGTACTTC.

CDR3 DNA: TGTGCCAGCAGCTTTATGAGGGATCCCCCCTATGGCTACACCTTC. This gives the protein CASSFMRDPPYGYTF. The chain has TRBV11-2 and TRBJ1-2; D not resolved. Trimming removed 3 bases at V and 4 bases at J, with 15 bases between. The germline V gene encodes CDR1 SGHAT and CDR2 FQNNGV. This CDR3 has 15 residues.

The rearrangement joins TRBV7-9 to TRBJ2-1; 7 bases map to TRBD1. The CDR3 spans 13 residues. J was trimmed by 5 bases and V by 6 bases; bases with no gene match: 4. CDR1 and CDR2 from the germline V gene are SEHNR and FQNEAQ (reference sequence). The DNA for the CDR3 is TGTGCCAGCAGTAGACAGGGAGACAATGAGCAGTTCTTC. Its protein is CASSRQGDNEQFF.

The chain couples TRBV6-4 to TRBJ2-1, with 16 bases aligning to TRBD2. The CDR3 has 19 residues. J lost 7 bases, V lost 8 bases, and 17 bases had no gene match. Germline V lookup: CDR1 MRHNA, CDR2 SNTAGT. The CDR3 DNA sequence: TGTGCCAGCTGGGAGGGATGGGGACTAGCGGGGGGGCCGAAGAATGAGCAGTTCTTC. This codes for CASWEGWGLAGGPKNEQFF.

CDR3 DNA sequence: TGTGCCAGCAGCCTCGATACAGGGAGGGGCTCCTACAATGAGCAGTTCTTC. This translates into CASSLDTGRGSYNEQFF. The J gene is TRBJ2-1, the V gene TRBV5-6; D perhaps matches TRBD2 (7 bases). Germline-derived CDR1 and CDR2 are SGHDT and YYEEEE. The length of the CDR3 is 17 residues. V lost 4 bases and J 0 bases, leaving 17 bases between the germline ends. Based on the CDR3 plus reference TRBV5-6 and TRBJ2-1, the full variable domain is DAGVTQSPTHLIKTRGQQVTLRCSPKSGHDTVSWYQQALGQGPQFIFQYYEEEERQRGNFPDRFSGHQFPNYSSELNVNALLLGDSALYLCASSLDTGRGSYNEQFFGPGTRLTVL.

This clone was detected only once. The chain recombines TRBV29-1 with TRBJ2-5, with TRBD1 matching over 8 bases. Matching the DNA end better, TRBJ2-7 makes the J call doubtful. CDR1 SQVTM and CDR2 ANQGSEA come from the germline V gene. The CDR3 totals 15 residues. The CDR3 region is CSVEDRASASYEQYF. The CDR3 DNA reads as TGCAGCGTTGAGGACAGGGCTAGCGCGTCCTACGAGCAGTACTTC.

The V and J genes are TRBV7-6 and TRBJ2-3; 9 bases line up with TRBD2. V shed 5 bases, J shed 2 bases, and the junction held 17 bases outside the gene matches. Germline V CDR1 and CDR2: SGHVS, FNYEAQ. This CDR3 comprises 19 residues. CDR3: CASSSSGGRAGHNTDTQYF. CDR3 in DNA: TGTGCCAGCAGCAGTAGCGGCGGGAGGGCCGGTCATAACACAGATACGCAGTATTTT.

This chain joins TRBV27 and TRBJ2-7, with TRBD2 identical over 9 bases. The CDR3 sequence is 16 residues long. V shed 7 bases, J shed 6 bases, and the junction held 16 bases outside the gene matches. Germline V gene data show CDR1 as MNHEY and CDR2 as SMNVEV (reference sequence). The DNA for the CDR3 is TGTGCCAGCATGCCGAGCGGGAGGCGTCTTCCCTCCGAGCAGTACTTC. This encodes CASMPSGRRLPSEQYF.

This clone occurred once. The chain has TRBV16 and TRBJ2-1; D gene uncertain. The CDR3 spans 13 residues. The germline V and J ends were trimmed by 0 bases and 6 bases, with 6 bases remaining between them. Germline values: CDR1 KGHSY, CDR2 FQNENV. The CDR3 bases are TGTGCCAGCAGCCAATCATTCTCCAATGAGCAGTTCTTC. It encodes CASSQSFSNEQFF.

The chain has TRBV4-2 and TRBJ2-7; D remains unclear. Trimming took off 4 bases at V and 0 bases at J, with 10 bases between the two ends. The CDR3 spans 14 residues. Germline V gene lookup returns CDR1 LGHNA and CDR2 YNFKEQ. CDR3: CASSPRLLSYEQYF. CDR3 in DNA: TGTGCCAGCAGCCCACGACTTCTCTCCTACGAGCAGTACTTC.

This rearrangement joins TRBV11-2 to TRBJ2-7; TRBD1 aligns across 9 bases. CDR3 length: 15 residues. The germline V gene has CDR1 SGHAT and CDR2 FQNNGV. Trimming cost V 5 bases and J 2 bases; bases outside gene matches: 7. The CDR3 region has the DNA TGTGCCAGCAGCCCCCGGGACAGGGTGACCTACGAGCAGTACTTC. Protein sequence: CASSPRDRVTYEQYF. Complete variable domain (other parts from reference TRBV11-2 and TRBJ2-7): EAGVAQSPRYKIIEKRQSVAFWCNPISGHATLYWYQQILGQGPKLLIQFQNNGVVDDSQLPKDRFSAERLKGVDSTLKIQPAKLEDSAVYLCASSPRDRVTYEQYFGPGTRLTVT.

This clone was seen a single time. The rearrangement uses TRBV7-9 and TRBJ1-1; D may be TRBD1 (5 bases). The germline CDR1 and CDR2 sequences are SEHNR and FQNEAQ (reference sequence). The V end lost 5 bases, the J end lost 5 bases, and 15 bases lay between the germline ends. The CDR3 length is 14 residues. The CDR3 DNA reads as TGTGCCAGCAGCCCTACCTTGGGGGGGACTGAAGCTTTCTTT. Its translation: CASSPTLGGTEAFF.